This T cell receptor beta chain was recorded in a study of control samples from healthy donors and cancer patients. The assay was immunoSEQ multiplex PCR, and TCRdb's table has in-frame clones only and misses some. The table lists approximately 150,000 clones, approximately 94% of them singletons. This CDR3 has 13 residues. CDR1 and CDR2 (germline): SGHRS, YFSETQ. Trimming pared 1 base from V and 8 bases from J, leaving 12 bases between. The sequenced sample consisted of blood. This sequence originates from a woman aged 18-29 years in good health. The chain uses TRBV5-1 and TRBJ1-2; D gene ambiguous. The CDR3 nucleotides are TGCGCCAGCAGCTTGAACAGTCGTTACGGCTACACCTTC. It encodes CASSLNSRYGYTF.